The 8 T cell receptor beta chains reported below all come from one sample, sequenced in a study of blood T cell repertoires in COVID-19. Produced via immunoSEQ multiplex PCR; TCRdb's table is partial and in-frame only. This sample carries under 250,000 clones, more than 80% of them seen once, and the ten largest clones take more than 3%. Sequenced sample: PBMCs or T cells enriched from blood (not recorded which). The receptor source for this set is a woman younger than 30 in a cohort exposed to, infected with or recovered from COVID-19 (not recorded which).

This rearrangement joins TRBV4-1 to TRBJ1-2; unclear D gene. This CDR3 contains 13 residues. CDR1 and CDR2 from the germline V gene are MGHRA and YSYEKL. V was shortened by 6 bases and J by 3 bases, with 11 bases between the two germline ends. CDR3 sequence: CASRSVGDYGYTF. The CDR3 DNA follows: TGCGCCAGCAGGAGCGTCGGGGACTATGGCTACACCTTC.

V gene TRBV27 combines with J gene TRBJ1-2; no clear D. From germline, CDR1 is MNHEY and CDR2 SMNVEV (reference sequence). CDR3 size: 15 residues. V was trimmed by 3 bases and J by 4 bases, leaving 15 bases between them. CDR3 bases: TGTGCCAGCAGTTTCTCCCAGAGGAGCCTCTATGGCTACACCTTC. It codes for CASSFSQRSLYGYTF.

This clone was recorded only once. V and J are TRBV2 and TRBJ2-1, with 10 bases that match TRBD1. V lost 6 bases to trimming and J lost 3 bases; unmatched junction nucleotides: 5. Germline lookup yields CDR1 SNHLY and CDR2 FYNNEI. CDR3 length: 15 amino acids. The CDR3 DNA is TGTGCCAGCAGGGAGGGACAGGGGCACTACAATGAGCAGTTCTTC. Protein sequence: CASREGQGHYNEQFF.

CDR3 DNA: TGCGCCAGCAGCCAAGACGGGACAGTAAACACTGAAGCTTTCTTT. Encoded protein: CASSQDGTVNTEAFF. The genes are TRBV4-1 and TRBJ1-1, with 7 bases matching TRBD1. Looked up from germline, CDR1 is MGHRA and CDR2 is YSYEKL. With V trimmed by 0 bases and J by 2 bases, 3 bases remained unmatched. The CDR3 contains 15 residues.

CDR3: CAISPDKRDEKLFF. The CDR3 bases are TGTGCCATCAGTCCGGACAAACGCGACGAAAAACTGTTTTTT. V is TRBV10-3 and J is TRBJ1-4, with D possibly being TRBD1 (5 bases). Trimming took off 5 bases at V and 8 bases at J, with 15 bases between the two ends. The germline CDR1 and CDR2 sequences are ENHRY and SYGVKD. This CDR3 is built from 14 residues.

The chain uses TRBV7-2 and TRBJ2-1; 8 bases line up with TRBD1. CDR3 length: 16 amino acids. Trimming took 4 bases from V and 2 from J; bases not matched to a gene: 7. Germline-derived CDR1 and CDR2 are SGHTA and FQGNSA. In DNA, the CDR3 is TGTGCCAGCAGCTCCCGCAGGGGGCGCGCCTACAATGAGCAGTTCTTC. Encoded protein: CASSSRRGRAYNEQFF.

The rearrangement uses TRBV19 and TRBJ1-4; 9 bases line up with TRBD1. The ends lost 6 bases at V and 7 bases at J; junction bases unmatched: 6. The CDR3 is made up of 14 amino acids. Germline loops: CDR1 LNHDA, CDR2 SQIVND (reference sequence). In DNA form, the CDR3 reads TGTGCCAGTAGCAGGACAGGGGCTGGTGAAAAACTGTTTTTT. Its protein is CASSRTGAGEKLFF.

The chain is built from TRBV5-1 and TRBJ2-5; perhaps TRBD2 as D (6 bases). Germline V gene data show CDR1 as SGHRS and CDR2 as YFSETQ. V gave up 4 bases and J gave up 0 bases, with 13 bases separating them. CDR3 length: 15 amino acids. For the CDR3, the DNA is TGCGCCAGCAGCCCAATGGGGGGAGACCAAGAGACCCAGTACTTC. Amino acids: CASSPMGGDQETQYF.